One sample yielded the 15 T cell receptor beta chains listed below, sequenced in a study of blood T cell repertoires in COVID-19. The repertoire was sequenced with immunoSEQ multiplex PCR; TCRdb's copy has only in-frame clones and lacks some. The sample holds some 320,000 clones, roughly 90% seen once. Material: PBMCs or T cells enriched from blood (not recorded which). The source of these receptors is a man aged 55 to 70 who had recovered from COVID-19.

The chain recombines TRBV9 with TRBJ1-3; D perhaps matches TRBD1 (6 bases). CDR1 and CDR2 from the germline V gene are SGDLS and YYNGEE. The CDR3 loop spans 15 amino acids. Trimming cost V 0 bases and J 6 bases, with 13 bases left between them. The CDR3 loop is CASSVVAGDENTIYF. The CDR3 DNA is TGTGCCAGCAGCGTAGTAGCAGGGGACGAAAACACCATATATTTT.

This sequence joins TRBV5-1 and TRBJ2-1; TRBD1 agrees at 8 bases. The germline CDR1 and CDR2 sequences are SGHRS and YFSETQ. V dropped 4 bases and J dropped 9; count of bases not matched to a gene: 9. This CDR3 region has 14 residues. CDR3 sequence reads: CASSLWTGPSEQFF. CDR3 DNA sequence: TGCGCCAGCAGCCTATGGACAGGGCCAAGTGAGCAGTTCTTC.

CDR3 sequence (DNA): TGTGCCAGCAGCCAAGAAGCTAGCGCATGGAATCCGGAGTACTTC. As protein: CASSQEASAWNPEYF. The chain carries TRBV14 and TRBJ2-7, with D possibly matching TRBD2 (6 bases). This CDR3 region has 15 residues. Trimming left V 0 bases short and J 11 bases short, with 20 bases between. Germline CDR1 is SGHDN and CDR2 is FVKESK.

This clone was detected only once. The chain uses TRBV7-9 and TRBJ2-7; TRBD1 matches 7 bases. V was clipped by 5 bases and J by 5 bases; unmatched bases: 9. CDR3 length: 14 amino acids. Germline lookup yields CDR1 SEHNR and CDR2 FQNEAQ (reference sequence). The CDR3 protein is CASSPAPGQNEQYF. The DNA for the CDR3 is TGTGCCAGCAGCCCGGCTCCGGGACAGAACGAGCAGTACTTC. Full variable domain (rest looked up from reference TRBV7-9 and TRBJ2-7): DTGVSQNPRHKITKRGQNVTFRCDPISEHNRLYWYRQTLGQGPEFLTYFQNEAQLEKSRLLSDRFSAERPKGSFSTLEIQRTEQGDSAMYLCASSPAPGQNEQYFGPGTRLTVT.

The chain employs TRBV12-3 or TRBV12-4 and TRBJ2-5; D is possibly TRBD1 (6 bases). The CDR3 extends over 13 amino acids. Between the trimmed V and J ends, which lost 3 bases and 5 bases, there was a span of 10 bases. CDR3 nucleotides: TGTGCCAGCAGTTTCAGGGGTGGGGAGACCCAGTACTTC. Translated: CASSFRGGETQYF.

This sequence joins TRBV14 and TRBJ1-4, with TRBD1 matching over 8 bases. This CDR3 contains 15 residues. Trimming at V came to 3 bases and at J to 8 bases, leaving 8 bases not matched to a gene. From germline, CDR1 is SGHDN and CDR2 FVKESK. The CDR3 DNA follows: TGTGCCAGCAGCCACAATGCAGGGGGCGCGGAAAAACTGTTTTTT. Amino acid sequence: CASSHNAGGAEKLFF.

CDR3: CASRATMNTEAFF. Here the CDR3 DNA reads TGCGCCAGCAGAGCAACCATGAACACTGAAGCTTTCTTT. This chain connects TRBV10-1 to TRBJ1-1; D call uncertain. Germline V gene sequence: CDR1 WNHNN, CDR2 SYGVQD (reference sequence). This CDR3 spans 13 amino acids. Trimming removed 6 bases from V and 0 bases from J, with 8 bases in between.

CDR3: CASSLQGAYEQFF. The CDR3 DNA sequence: TGTGCCAGCAGCTTGCAAGGGGCGTATGAGCAGTTCTTC. The rearrangement uses TRBV5-8 and TRBJ2-1; possibly TRBD1 for D (5 bases). CDR1 SGHTS and CDR2 YDEGEE come from the germline V gene. Trimming left V 1 base short and J 8 bases short, with 10 bases between. The CDR3 is made up of 13 amino acids. Together with reference TRBV5-8 and TRBJ2-1, the CDR3 gives the full variable domain: EAGVTQSPTHLIKTRGQQATLRCSPISGHTSVYWYQQALGLGLQFLLWYDEGEERNRGNFPPRFSGRQFPNYSSELNVNALELEDSALYLCASSLQGAYEQFFGPGTRLTVL.

The J gene is TRBJ2-7, the V gene TRBV27; TRBD2 matches 7 bases. Losses at the gene ends were 5 bases for V and 4 bases for J; bases not matched to a gene: 11. Germline CDR1 is MNHEY and CDR2 is SMNVEV (reference sequence). The CDR3 is 15 amino acids. CDR3 amino acids: CASSMGLSSLYEQYF. For the CDR3, the DNA is TGTGCCAGCAGTATGGGACTAAGCAGCCTTTACGAGCAGTACTTC.

The J gene is TRBJ1-1, the V gene TRBV18, with D perhaps matching TRBD1 (6 bases). Trimming removed 3 bases from V and 0 bases from J, with 11 bases in between. The CDR3 sequence is 15 residues long. Germline-derived CDR1 and CDR2 are KGHSH and LQKENI. The CDR3 DNA reads TGTGCCAGCTCACCTTCTCGACAGGTGAACACTGAAGCTTTCTTT. This translates into CASSPSRQVNTEAFF.

This clone was counted a few times. DNA of the CDR3: TGCGCCAGCAGCCAAGCAGACAGTTCTGGAGGCTACACCTTC. Its translation is CASSQADSSGGYTF. V is TRBV4-1 and J is TRBJ1-2, with D tentatively TRBD1 (5 bases). The CDR3 runs to 14 residues. From germline, CDR1 is MGHRA and CDR2 YSYEKL. Between the trimmed V and J ends, which lost 1 base and 8 bases, there was a span of 14 bases.

CDR3 sequence: CASSTGQGGHGYTF. CDR3 bases: TGTGCCAGCAGTACCGGACAGGGGGGGCATGGCTACACCTTC. The V and J genes are TRBV6-5 and TRBJ1-2; 10 bases fit TRBD1. Germline V gene lookup returns CDR1 MNHEY and CDR2 SVGAGI. The CDR3 spans 14 residues. With 5 bases clipped from V and 6 bases from J, the junction kept 6 bases outside the gene matches.

CDR3 coding DNA: TGTGCCAGCAGCGGGACTGACTCCTACGAGCAGTACTTC. Translated, it gives CASSGTDSYEQYF. This sequence joins TRBV2 and TRBJ2-7, with D maybe TRBD2 (6 bases). Germline V gene sequence: CDR1 SNHLY, CDR2 FYNNEI. The CDR3 totals 13 residues. V dropped 6 bases and J dropped 0 bases, with 9 bases sitting between them.

This sequence joins TRBV25-1 and TRBJ1-1; D gene unclear. The CDR3 runs 13 residues. CDR1 and CDR2 (germline): MGHDK, SYGVNS. V was clipped by 7 bases and J by 0 bases, with 9 bases between them. As DNA, the CDR3 is TGTGCCAGCACCCCGACATTGAACACTGAAGCTTTCTTT. Its translation is CASTPTLNTEAFF. Full variable domain (missing parts from reference TRBV25-1 and TRBJ1-1): EADIYQTPRYLVIGTGKKITLECSQTMGHDKMYWYQQDPGMELHLIHYSYGVNSTEKGDLSSESTVSRIRTEHFPLTLESARPSHTSQYLCASTPTLNTEAFFGQGTRLTVV.

The rearrangement uses TRBV11-3 and TRBJ2-7; 7 nucleotides line up with TRBD2. Germline loops: CDR1 SGHNT, CDR2 YENEEA. The CDR3 extends over 15 amino acids. V shed 3 bases and J 2 bases; nucleotides not matched to a gene: 7. The DNA of the CDR3 is TGTGCCAGCAGCTTTGGGGTAGCGGGCGCCTACGAGCAGTACTTC. This sequence encodes CASSFGVAGAYEQYF.